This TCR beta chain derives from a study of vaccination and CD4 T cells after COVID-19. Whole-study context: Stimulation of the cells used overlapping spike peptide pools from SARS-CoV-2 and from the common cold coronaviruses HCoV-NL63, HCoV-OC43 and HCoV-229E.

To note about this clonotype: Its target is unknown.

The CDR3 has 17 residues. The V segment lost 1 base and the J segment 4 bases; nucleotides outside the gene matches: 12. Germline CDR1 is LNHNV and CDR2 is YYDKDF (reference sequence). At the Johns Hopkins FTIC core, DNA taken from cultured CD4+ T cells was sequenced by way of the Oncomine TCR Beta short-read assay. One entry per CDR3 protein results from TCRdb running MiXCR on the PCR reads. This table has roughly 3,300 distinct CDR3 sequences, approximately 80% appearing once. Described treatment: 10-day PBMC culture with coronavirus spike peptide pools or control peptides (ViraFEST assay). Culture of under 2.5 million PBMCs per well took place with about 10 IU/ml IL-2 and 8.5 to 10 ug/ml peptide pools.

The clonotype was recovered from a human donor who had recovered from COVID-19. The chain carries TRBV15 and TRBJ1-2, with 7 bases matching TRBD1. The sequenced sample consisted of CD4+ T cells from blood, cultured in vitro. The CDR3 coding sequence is TGTGCCACCAGCAGAGCCTCCGGGACAGCGGTCCCCTATGGCTACACCTTC. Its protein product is CATSRASGTAVPYGYTF.